A single sample gave rise to the 30 T cell receptor beta chains below, sequenced in a study of multiple sclerosis patients with progressive multifocal leukoencephalopathy (dated by TCRdb to about 2019). The time point label, read with the paper, signifies: before natalizumab initiation. Preparation of the library involved the immunoSEQ multiplex PCR assay. Drawn from immuneACCESS, this table holds only the in-frame rearrangements with V and J called that TCRdb kept. Clones are partly lost; checked studies trace under half to an unresolved V gene and leave the rest unexplained. The table for this sample lists 25,000 to 35,000 clones; about 91% of them were counted only once. Of the sample, less than 2.5% falls within the top ten clones. The material sequenced was PBMCs. These receptors were obtained from a man younger than 45 with multiple sclerosis.

The sample holds one count of this clone. This rearrangement joins TRBV9 to TRBJ2-7, with 9 bases that match TRBD1. Germline V lookup: CDR1 SGDLS, CDR2 YYNGEE. J was trimmed by 2 bases and V by 4 bases; bases with no gene match: 4. This CDR3 comprises 14 residues. The CDR3 here is CASSIGQGTYEQYF. CDR3 DNA: TGTGCCAGCAGCATTGGACAGGGGACCTACGAGCAGTACTTC.

The J gene is TRBJ2-5, the V gene TRBV18, with D hard to call. Trimming shortened V by 2 bases and J by 2 bases, and 9 bases separated the two germline ends. The CDR3 runs 14 residues. CDR1 KGHSH and CDR2 LQKENI come from the germline V gene. The CDR3 loop reads CASSPGISQETQYF. For the CDR3, the DNA is TGTGCCAGCTCACCAGGGATTAGTCAAGAGACCCAGTACTTC.

The chain joins TRBV9 to TRBJ1-6; weak D call: TRBD1 (5 bases). V was pared by 0 bases and J by 5 bases, with 12 bases between. The germline CDR1 and CDR2 sequences are SGDLS and YYNGEE. The CDR3 contains 16 residues. CDR3 bases: TGTGCCAGCAGCGTAGGGTCCGGGGGAAATAATTCACCCCTCCACTTT. Amino acid sequence: CASSVGSGGNNSPLHF.

The chain recombines TRBV7-2 with TRBJ2-5; 13 bases are a match to TRBD2. There are 15 residues in the CDR3. CDR1 is SGHTA, CDR2 FQGNSA, per germline. J gave up 4 bases and V 5 bases, and 4 bases lay outside the gene matches. In nucleotides, the CDR3 is TGTGCCAGCAGCCGGGGACTAGCGGGAACAGAGACCCAGTACTTC. Translating it yields CASSRGLAGTETQYF.

This CDR3 reads CASSRASGYEQYF. The CDR3, as DNA: TGTGCCAGCAGTAGGGCCTCTGGCTACGAGCAGTACTTC. The V and J genes are TRBV9 and TRBJ2-7; D remains ambiguous. The CDR3 runs 13 residues. V was cut by 5 bases and J by 3 bases, with 12 bases left in between. CDR1 and CDR2 (germline): SGDLS, YYNGEE.

V gene TRBV2 combines with J gene TRBJ2-7; D possibly uses TRBD1 or TRBD2 (5 bases each). The CDR3 extends over 15 amino acids. Trimming took 6 bases from V and 3 from J, leaving 18 bases between them. CDR1 SNHLY and CDR2 FYNNEI come from the germline V gene. The DNA of the CDR3 is TGTGCCAGCAGCGTATCGGGACCTTCCCTCTACGAGCAGTACTTC. This gives the protein CASSVSGPSLYEQYF.

V usage is TRBV11-2 and J usage is TRBJ1-2, with a weak D call TRBD1 (5 bases). The CDR3 consists of 12 residues. From germline, CDR1 is SGHAT and CDR2 FQNNGV. Trimming shortened V by 5 bases and J by 6 bases, and 10 bases separated the two germline ends. As DNA, the CDR3 is TGTGCCAGCAGCCCGGGGGGGGATGGCTACACCTTC. Translating it yields CASSPGGDGYTF.

CDR3 nucleotide sequence: TGTGCCAGTAGTATAGTCAACACAGATACGCAGTATTTT. This gives the protein CASSIVNTDTQYF. This chain uses TRBV19 with TRBJ2-3; no reliable D call. Trimming took 1 base from V and 2 from J, leaving 4 bases between them. The CDR3 is 13 residues long. The germline gives CDR1 LNHDA, CDR2 SQIVND (reference sequence).

The rearrangement uses TRBV7-9 and TRBJ2-5; 7 nucleotides align to TRBD1. TRBJ2-7 matches the DNA end more closely, so the J call is doubtful. CDR1 and CDR2 (germline): SEHNR, FQNEAQ (reference sequence). The CDR3 is 14 residues long. The CDR3 loop is CASSTTGTSYEQYF. The CDR3 bases are TGTGCCAGCAGCACGACAGGGACCTCCTACGAGCAGTACTTC.

The J gene is TRBJ2-1, the V gene TRBV11-2; 8 bases are a match to TRBD2. This CDR3 has 18 residues. V was clipped by 1 base and J by 5 bases; unmatched bases: 13. Germline values: CDR1 SGHAT, CDR2 FQNNGV. The CDR3: CASSLGPAGTRPNNEQFF. As DNA, the CDR3 is TGTGCCAGCAGCTTAGGTCCCGCCGGGACTAGGCCAAACAATGAGCAGTTCTTC.

This rearrangement joins TRBV10-3 to TRBJ2-6; tentatively, D is TRBD1 (5 bases). The CDR3 runs 17 residues. Germline V CDR1 and CDR2: ENHRY, SYGVKD. The V and J ends lost 0 bases and 2 bases respectively, with 11 bases between them. CDR3 nucleotides: TGTGCCATCAGTGAGTCCGGCAGGGTCACTGGGGCCAACGTCCTGACTTTC. This encodes CAISESGRVTGANVLTF.

The rearrangement uses TRBV4-3 and TRBJ1-2; the D gene is possibly TRBD1 (6 bases). This CDR3 is 13 amino acids long. Deletions cut 3 bases from V and 3 bases from J, with 8 bases between. The V gene's germline CDR1 is LGHNA and CDR2 YSLEER. The chain's CDR3 is CASSQGHDYGYTF. The CDR3 DNA is TGCGCCAGCAGCCAGGGACACGACTATGGCTACACCTTC.

The chain uses TRBV9 and TRBJ1-2, with a weak D call TRBD1 (5 bases). The germline CDR1 and CDR2 sequences are SGDLS and YYNGEE. CDR3 size: 14 residues. V shed 2 bases and J shed 2 bases, with 10 bases lying between them. DNA of the CDR3: TGTGCCAGCAGCGTGTCCGGGGCGAACTATGGCTACACCTTC. Protein: CASSVSGANYGYTF.

The chain couples TRBV5-4 to TRBJ1-5; D unclear. V lost 4 bases, J lost 0 bases, and 5 bases lay in between. Germline-derived CDR1 and CDR2 are SGHNT and YYREEE (reference sequence). There are 13 residues in the CDR3. The DNA of the CDR3 is TGTGCCAGCAGCGCGGGTAGCAATCAGCCCCAGCATTTT. Its translation is CASSAGSNQPQHF.

The V gene is TRBV11-2, the J gene TRBJ1-1, with a weak D call TRBD1 (5 bases). CDR1 is SGHAT and CDR2 is FQNNGV in the germline V gene. V gave up 6 bases and J gave up 11 bases, with 16 bases separating them. The CDR3 length is 12 residues. CDR3 coding DNA: TGTGCCAGCAGGTCCGGGGGGGGGATGGCTTTCTTT. Protein product: CASRSGGGMAFF.

The CDR3 loop is CASSLSGNVGKLFF. CDR3 bases: TGTGCCAGTAGCTTGTCAGGAAATGTAGGAAAACTGTTTTTT. The chain uses TRBV19 and TRBJ1-4; D uncertain. This CDR3 comprises 14 residues. CDR1 and CDR2 from the germline V gene are LNHDA and SQIVND (reference sequence). The V end was cut by 6 bases, the J end by 10 bases, with 18 bases between.

In this sample, this clone turned up once. The rearrangement uses TRBV19 and TRBJ1-2; D gene ambiguous. Germline V gene sequence: CDR1 LNHDA, CDR2 SQIVND (reference sequence). CDR3 size: 11 residues. The CDR3 coding sequence is TGTGCTGGCGGGGCTAACTATGGCTACACCTTC. Its translation is CAGGANYGYTF.

This chain connects TRBV7-3 to TRBJ2-5, with D uncertain. Trimming took off 1 base at V and 0 bases at J, with 6 bases between the two ends. The CDR3 has 14 amino acids. Germline loops: CDR1 SGHTA, CDR2 FQGTGA. For the CDR3, the DNA is TGTGCCAGCAGCTTAAACGGGCACCAAGAGACCCAGTACTTC. Amino acid sequence: CASSLNGHQETQYF. The full variable domain, with the rest looked up from reference TRBV7-3 and TRBJ2-5, is GAGVSQTPSNKVTEKGKYVELRCDPISGHTALYWYRQSLGQGPEFLIYFQGTGAADDSGLPNDRFFAVRPEGSVSTLKIQRTERGDSAVYLCASSLNGHQETQYFGPGTRLLVL.

DNA for the CDR3: TGTGCCAGCAGCTTAGGACAGTCTCCCCTCTACGAGCAGTACTTC. It yields the protein CASSLGQSPLYEQYF. J is TRBJ2-7 and V is TRBV7-2; tentative D call: TRBD1 (5 bases). CDR1 SGHTA and CDR2 FQGNSA come from the germline V gene. Trimming removed 1 base at V and 3 bases at J, with 13 bases between. The CDR3 is 15 residues long.

V is TRBV5-8 and J is TRBJ2-2; 8 bases line up with TRBD1. The CDR3 sequence is 17 residues long. The V gene's germline CDR1 is SGHTS and CDR2 YDEGEE. V was clipped by 4 bases and J by 2 bases; unmatched bases: 10. The CDR3 DNA sequence: TGTGCCAGCAGCGACCGCCCAGGGGGCCCCAACACCGGGGAGCTGTTTTTT. Its translation: CASSDRPGGPNTGELFF.

The V call is TRBV7-9, the J call TRBJ2-5, with D possibly TRBD1 on 5 matching bases. The DNA end lines up better with TRBJ2-7; the J call may be wrong. CDR1 is SEHNR, CDR2 FQNEAQ, per germline (reference sequence). The CDR3 sequence is 15 residues long. This CDR3 is CASSLGRPQKGEQYF. The CDR3 DNA reads TGTGCCAGCAGCTTGGGGCGGCCTCAAAAGGGCGAGCAGTACTTC.

The CDR3 nucleotides are TGTGCCACCAGAGCCTCAGGGGGAGGCTACGAGCAGTACTTC. Its translation is CATRASGGGYEQYF. The V and J genes are TRBV15 and TRBJ2-7; D might be TRBD1 (7 bases). CDR3 length equals 14 residues. V lost 6 bases to trimming and J lost 3 bases, with 15 bases between them. Germline loops: CDR1 LNHNV, CDR2 YYDKDF (reference sequence). Complete variable domain (other parts from reference TRBV15 and TRBJ2-7): DAMVIQNPRYQVTQFGKPVTLSCSQTLNHNVMYWYQQKSSQAPKLLFHYYDKDFNNEADTPDNFQSRRPNTSFCFLDIRSPGLGDTAMYLCATRASGGGYEQYFGPGTRLTVT.

The rearrangement uses TRBV2 and TRBJ1-1; D is unclear. The CDR3 contains 14 residues. V lost 4 bases to trimming and J lost 1 base, with 10 bases between them. Germline V lookup: CDR1 SNHLY, CDR2 FYNNEI. The DNA for the CDR3 is TGTGCCAGCAGTGTGGACCCGAGGAACACTGAAGCTTTCTTT. Protein: CASSVDPRNTEAFF.

The chain uses TRBV5-1 and TRBJ1-3; weak D call: TRBD1 (6 bases). The CDR3 sequence is 15 residues long. The germline gives CDR1 SGHRS, CDR2 YFSETQ. Trimming shortened V by 2 bases and J by 3 bases, and 12 bases separated the two germline ends. The DNA of the CDR3 is TGCGCCAGCAGCTTAAGCGAACAGGGTGGAAACACCATATATTTT. This encodes CASSLSEQGGNTIYF.

The J gene is TRBJ2-1, the V gene TRBV7-3, with D maybe TRBD2 (5 bases). Germline V gives CDR1 SGHTA, CDR2 FQGTGA. The V gene lost 5 bases and the J gene lost 4 bases, with 15 bases spanning the gap. The CDR3 runs 15 residues. The CDR3 region is CASSPDRLLYNEQFF. The CDR3, as DNA: TGTGCCAGCAGCCCAGACCGACTATTATACAATGAGCAGTTCTTC.

The chain recombines TRBV7-9 with TRBJ1-4, with D perhaps TRBD1 (5 bases). There are 16 residues in the CDR3. Germline V gene sequence: CDR1 SEHNR, CDR2 FQNEAQ (reference sequence). Trimming pared 5 bases from V and 7 bases from J, leaving 20 bases between. The CDR3 is CASSPRADMRGEKLFF. CDR3 coding DNA: TGTGCCAGCAGCCCAAGGGCGGACATGAGAGGTGAAAAACTGTTTTTT. The whole variable domain, remainder taken from reference TRBV7-9 and TRBJ1-4, is DTGVSQNPRHKITKRGQNVTFRCDPISEHNRLYWYRQTLGQGPEFLTYFQNEAQLEKSRLLSDRFSAERPKGSFSTLEIQRTEQGDSAMYLCASSPRADMRGEKLFFGSGTQLSVL.

The chain joins TRBV15 to TRBJ1-3; tentative D call: TRBD1 (6 bases). Germline assignment: CDR1 LNHNV and CDR2 YYDKDF (reference sequence). CDR3 length: 15 residues. Trimming cost V 0 bases and J 2 bases, with 8 bases left between them. CDR3 amino acids: CATSRDTGTGNTIYF. CDR3 DNA sequence: TGTGCCACCAGCAGAGATACAGGGACTGGAAACACCATATATTTT.

The chain uses TRBV11-2 and TRBJ2-5; D not resolved. Trimming left V 1 base short and J 1 base short, with 19 bases between. The CDR3 runs to 18 residues. Germline V gives CDR1 SGHAT, CDR2 FQNNGV. The CDR3, as DNA: TGTGCCAGCAGCTTAGGAAGAGGTGGTGCTTTCCCCCAAGAGACCCAGTACTTC. Encoded protein: CASSLGRGGAFPQETQYF. The full variable domain, completed using reference TRBV11-2 and TRBJ2-5, is EAGVAQSPRYKIIEKRQSVAFWCNPISGHATLYWYQQILGQGPKLLIQFQNNGVVDDSQLPKDRFSAERLKGVDSTLKIQPAKLEDSAVYLCASSLGRGGAFPQETQYFGPGTRLLVL.

The chain joins TRBV7-2 to TRBJ2-5; 7 bases match TRBD1. The CDR3 sequence is 15 residues long. Germline trimming cut 4 bases from V and 5 bases from J; bases unmatched to any gene: 10. Germline CDR1 reads SGHTA; CDR2 reads FQGNSA. CDR3 region: CASSSTSETGETQYF. DNA of the CDR3: TGTGCCAGCAGCTCGACCTCCGAGACAGGGGAGACCCAGTACTTC.

The chain has TRBV28 and TRBJ2-2; no clear D gene. The CDR3 has 17 amino acids. Trimming left V 3 bases short and J 0 bases short, with 14 bases between. The V gene's germline CDR1 is MDHEN and CDR2 SYDVKM. DNA of the CDR3: TGTGCCAGCAGTTTCCCCTCGGCTCAGGCGAACACCGGGGAGCTGTTTTTT. Translating it yields CASSFPSAQANTGELFF.